The rows below give T cell receptor beta chains drawn from one sample of a study of blood T cell repertoires in COVID-19. Some clones are missing from TCRdb's copy, which holds only in-frame ones; the method was immunoSEQ multiplex PCR. The table records some 130,000 clones, approximately 84% of them present only once. Sequencing was done on a sample of peripheral blood. The receptors originated from a human donor in a cohort sampled during active COVID-19. Each CDR3 is given with its conserved first and last residue. A D gene is named only where the DNA matches it firmly. Clone sizes are given selectively: once, few, many, or a class where the clone is expanded.

15	NA	TRBD2	TRBJ2-1	TRBV6-5	TGTGCCAGCAGTTACCTAGCGGGAGACTACAATGAGCAGTTCTTC	CASSYLAGDYNEQFF
12	NA	NA	TRBJ2-1	TRBV6-6	TGTGCCAGCAGCCGGGACAACAATGAGCAGTTCTTC	CASSRDNNEQFF
16	NA	NA	TRBJ1-4	TRBV9	TGTGCCAGCAGCGTAGCTGAGGGCGGGTTTAATGAAAAACTGTTTTTT	CASSVAEGGFNEKLFF
14	NA	NA	TRBJ1-1	TRBV7-8	TGTGCCAGCAGCTTAGCGTGGACTACCACTGAAGCTTTCTTT	CASSLAWTTTEAFF
16	NA	TRBD1	TRBJ2-1	TRBV7-2	TGTGCCAGCAGCTTACGACAGGGTGAAGGACGGAATGAGCAGTTCTTC	CASSLRQGEGRNEQFF
16	once	TRBD2	TRBJ2-1	TRBV3-1/TRBV3-2	TGTGCCAGCAGATTTTCTAGCGGGAGGCGCTACAATGAGCAGTTCTTC	CASRFSSGRRYNEQFF
14	NA	TRBD1	TRBJ2-2	TRBV7-8	TGTGCCAGCAGCAGGGGCAGGGGGACCGGGGAGCTGTTTTTT	CASSRGRGTGELFF
17	NA	NA	TRBJ1-4	TRBV7-2	TGTGCCAGCAGCGAGGGACGGGGGTCTCTAACTAATGAAAAACTGTTTTTT	CASSEGRGSLTNEKLFF
14	few	TRBD1	TRBJ1-5	TRBV7-9	TGTGCCAGCGGATTGGGACAGAGCAATCAGCCCCAGCATTTT	CASGLGQSNQPQHF
16	NA	NA	TRBJ2-2	TRBV5-5	TGTGCCAGCAGCTTGGGTTTGGGACAGAACACCGGGGAGCTGTTTTTT	CASSLGLGQNTGELFF
14	NA	NA	TRBJ1-6	TRBV4-2	TGTGCCAGCAGCCATCATTTGGAGGGATCACCCCTCCACTTT	CASSHHLEGSPLHF
15	few	NA	TRBJ2-1	TRBV1	TGCACCAGCAGACACACTAGCGGGAGTGGCGATGAGCAGTTCTTC	CTSRHTSGSGDEQFF
18	NA	TRBD2	TRBJ2-2	TRBV4-3	TGCGCCAGCAGCCAAGCGGGACTAGCGGGTGGTGTCACCGGGGAGCTGTTTTTT	CASSQAGLAGGVTGELFF
15	NA	TRBD1	TRBJ2-1	TRBV11-3	TGTGCCAGCAGTTCGACGGGACAGGGATACAATGAGCAGTTCTTC	CASSSTGQGYNEQFF
15	NA	NA	TRBJ1-6	TRBV9	TGTGCCAGCAGCGCGGGGCAGGGAGGAAATTCACCCCTCCACTTT	CASSAGQGGNSPLHF
15	once	TRBD2	TRBJ2-1	TRBV5-4	TGTGCCAGCAGCTTCAGACTAGCGGCCAACAATGAGCAGTTCTTC	CASSFRLAANNEQFF
19	NA	TRBD1	TRBJ1-4	TRBV27	TGTGCCAGCAGCCCGACAGGGAAGTACCAACTCCCAACTAATGAAAAACTGTTTTTT	CASSPTGKYQLPTNEKLFF
13	NA	TRBD1	TRBJ1-2	TRBV7-9	TGTGCCAGCAGTCCGAGACAGGGGTATGGCTACACCTTC	CASSPRQGYGYTF
15	NA	TRBD2	TRBJ2-1	TRBV6-4	TGTGCCAGCAGTGACTCTCTAGCGGGGTTGAATGAGCAGTTCTTC	CASSDSLAGLNEQFF
14	NA	NA	TRBJ2-7	TRBV9	TGTGCCAGCAGCCCCCGACACTCAGGGGACGAGCAGTACTTC	CASSPRHSGDEQYF